This T cell receptor (beta chain) was sequenced in a study of cytomegalovirus exposure and HLA in healthy donors. The PCR made use of 60 Vbeta and 13 Jbeta primers. The protocol was immunoSEQ multiplex PCR, while the TCRdb copy is restricted to in-frame clones and leaves out a portion. Here the sample spans about 160,000 clones, roughly 75% being singletons. The CDR3 consists of 16 residues. Germline-derived CDR1 and CDR2 are LNHNV and YYDKDF (reference sequence). The chain recombines TRBV15 with TRBJ2-5; D possibly corresponds to TRBD2 (6 bases). The better agreement between TRBJ2-7 and the DNA end casts doubt on the J call. The sample was PBMCs. The sequence derives from a female donor in good health and CMV-seronegative. CDR3 sequence reads: CATSTSTLGGAYEQYF. CDR3 coding DNA: TGTGCCACCAGCACTAGTACCTTGGGGGGAGCCTACGAGCAGTACTTC.